This T cell receptor (beta chain) was recovered during a study of identical twins. General study results and limits: Weaker excess twin sharing was seen among beta out-of-frame sequences. Within twin pairs, the out-of-frame alpha sequences they shared showed excess low generation probability.

Germline V lookup: CDR1 SEHNR, CDR2 FQNEAQ (reference sequence). The CDR3 covers 14 residues. V was pared by 1 base and J by 3 bases, with 9 bases between. As to this clonotype: What it recognizes is unknown.

Template switching introduced a universal primer site, and the cDNA bore unique molecular identifiers. Each CDR3 protein is one row after TCRdb ran MiXCR on the 5' RACE reads. The repertoire consists of about 200,000 distinct CDR3 sequences, with approximately 9% occurring once and the leading ten covering 5% to 6%. This chain links TRBV7-9 with TRBJ1-2, with unresolved D. Sequenced input: memory (CD45RO+) T cells sorted from blood. The origin of this receptor is a woman between 18 and 30 years old in good health. The CDR3 nucleotides are TGTGCCAGCAGCTTAGGTGGATCCGACTATGGCTACACCTTC. It encodes CASSLGGSDYGYTF.